Here is one TCR beta chain with its context. Antigen unknown. V shed 5 bases and J shed 6 bases, with 14 bases lying between them. Germline V gives CDR1 SGHTA, CDR2 FQGNSA. This CDR3 region has 14 residues. The DNA input per sorted-subset replicate PCR was about 180 ng, corresponding to roughly 31,000 T cell genomes. Profiled with immunoSEQ multiplex PCR; TCRdb holds only in-frame clones, not every one. In the table there are approximately 980,000 clones, about three quarters of which are singletons. This specimen comes from a study of shared clonotypes between healthy human individuals. Study findings and constraints: Sequencing of the sorted subsets was shown by rarefaction to be incomplete despite large depth.

Sequenced input: memory CD4+ T cells sorted from blood. As to subset: CD45RA-negative fraction. This receptor was obtained from a man younger than 30 in good health. The chain uses TRBV7-2 and TRBJ2-1, with no clear D. The CDR3 DNA reads TGTGCCAGCAGCCCGGAAAGGTCCGTCAATGAGCAGTTCTTC. Protein: CASSPERSVNEQFF.